Presented here are 11 T cell receptor beta chains from one specimen sequenced in a study of human T cells and chemical hapten exposure. Time point noted: patch test 1, 2 weeks after DPC sensitization. Treatment here: therapeutic diphenylcyclopropenone sensitization with weekly scalp DPC. TCRdb redid the calling of the RACE reads with MiXCR, one entry per CDR3 protein. This table has some 380,000 distinct CDR3 sequences, more than 4.5% appearing once. This sample comprised whole blood, obtained in connection with sensitization to the hapten diphenylcyclopropenone (DPC). The source is a woman between 45 and 65 years old with alopecia areata. Some clones in this sample may be carry-over from other donors' samples.

This chain uses TRBV5-4 with TRBJ2-3; no reliable D call. The ends were cut back, 4 bases at V and 1 base at J, with 16 bases in the middle. Germline CDR1 and CDR2: SGHNT and YYREEE (reference sequence). This CDR3 is 16 amino acids long. CDR3 in DNA: TGTGCCAGCAGCCCTAGTCTAAGAGGTGGCACAGATACGCAGTATTTT. Protein sequence: CASSPSLRGGTDTQYF.

This clonotype was detected a few times. The chain links TRBV28 to TRBJ1-1; tentatively, D is TRBD1 (5 bases). Germline assignment: CDR1 MDHEN and CDR2 SYDVKM. The CDR3 is made up of 15 amino acids. V lost 3 bases and J 1 base, leaving 12 bases between the germline ends. In DNA form, the CDR3 reads TGTGCCAGCAGTTTGAGGGGTACCAGGAACACTGAAGCTTTCTTT. Amino acids: CASSLRGTRNTEAFF.

V usage is TRBV10-3 and J usage is TRBJ2-5, with 8 positions matching TRBD1. Germline V gene lookup returns CDR1 ENHRY and CDR2 SYGVKD. J gave up 3 bases and V 6 bases, and 3 bases lay outside the gene matches. The CDR3 loop spans 13 amino acids. The CDR3 reads CAIRTQGEETQYF. CDR3 sequence (DNA): TGTGCCATCAGGACACAGGGGGAAGAGACCCAGTACTTC.

The table lists this clonotype with a few counts. The genes are TRBV12-2 and TRBJ2-5; the D call TRBD2 from the table was never checked on the DNA. TRBV12-2 is noted as a pseudogene. This CDR3 contains 15 residues. CDR3 nucleotide sequence: TGTGCAAGTCGCTTAGTACGAGCGGACCAAGAGACCCAGTACTTC. It encodes CASRLVRADQETQYF.

This clonotype was picked up a small number of times. This chain connects TRBV2 to TRBJ2-3, with D tentatively TRBD1 (5 bases). The germline V and J ends were trimmed by 2 bases and 1 base, with 10 bases remaining between them. The CDR3 loop spans 15 amino acids. Germline CDR1 is SNHLY and CDR2 is FYNNEI. The CDR3 sequence: CASSEYWGGTDTQYF. The CDR3 nucleotides are TGTGCCAGCAGTGAATATTGGGGCGGCACAGATACGCAGTATTTT.

In its sample, this clonotype was seen many times. This chain uses TRBV2 with TRBJ1-5, with TRBD1 matching over 9 bases. J gave up 7 bases and V 6 bases, and 13 bases lay outside the gene matches. CDR3 length: 16 amino acids. Germline-derived CDR1 and CDR2 are SNHLY and FYNNEI. The CDR3, as DNA: TGTGCCAGCAGCGAAAATACGGACAGGGGTGGGCAGCCCCAGCATTTT. Its translation is CASSENTDRGGQPQHF.

The chain combines TRBV5-4 with TRBJ2-3, with D unresolved. The V and J ends lost 5 bases and 0 bases respectively, with 10 bases between them. The CDR3 has 14 amino acids. From germline, CDR1 is SGHNT and CDR2 YYREEE (reference sequence). The CDR3 DNA is TGTGCCAGCAGTTACCAGATCAGCACAGATACGCAGTATTTT. This encodes CASSYQISTDTQYF.

This clonotype was observed at least ten times. The chain couples TRBV7-8 to TRBJ1-1; a possible D gene is TRBD1 (5 bases). This CDR3 comprises 15 residues. V gave up 3 bases and J gave up 3 bases, with 14 bases separating them. Germline CDR1 SGHVS, CDR2 FQNEAQ. The CDR3 loop is CASSLNTGGDTEAFF. CDR3 in DNA: TGTGCCAGCAGCTTGAATACAGGAGGTGACACTGAAGCTTTCTTT.

The table lists this clonotype with many counts. V is TRBV5-1 and J is TRBJ1-2; a possible D gene is TRBD1 (5 bases). V lost 4 bases and J 0 bases, leaving 19 bases between the germline ends. CDR1 and CDR2 from the germline V gene are SGHRS and YFSETQ. This CDR3 is built from 17 residues. This chain's CDR3 is CASSPPGGAHSNYGYTF. The DNA for the CDR3 is TGCGCCAGCAGCCCCCCGGGAGGGGCCCATTCTAACTATGGCTACACCTTC. Full variable domain (outside the CDR3, taken from reference TRBV5-1 and TRBJ1-2): KAGVTQTPRYLIKTRGQQVTLSCSPISGHRSVSWYQQTPGQGLQFLFEYFSETQRNKGNFPGRFSGRQFSNSRSEMNVSTLELGDSALYLCASSPPGGAHSNYGYTFGSGTRLTVV.

This clonotype was found many times. The chain is built from TRBV3-1 and TRBJ2-3; D is ambiguous. The CDR3 is made up of 14 amino acids. The V end lost 5 bases, the J end lost 0 bases, and 9 bases lay between the germline ends. The germline gives CDR1 LGHDT, CDR2 YNNKEL (reference sequence). DNA of the CDR3: TGTGCCAGCAGCTTACTAAGCAGCACAGATACGCAGTATTTT. Protein product: CASSLLSSTDTQYF.

The chain uses TRBV7-9 and TRBJ1-1; TRBD1 agrees at 8 bases. The CDR3 is 15 residues long. Germline values: CDR1 SEHNR, CDR2 FQNEAQ (reference sequence). Unmatched junction bases numbered 12, after V lost 6 bases and J lost 6 bases. The chain's CDR3 is CASRRQGAINAEAFF. The CDR3 region has the DNA TGTGCCAGCAGAAGGCAGGGGGCTATAAATGCTGAAGCTTTCTTT.